The 27 T cell receptor beta chains reported below all come from one sample, sequenced in a study of shared T cell receptors in the human thymus. Some clones are missing from TCRdb's copy, which holds only in-frame ones; the method was immunoSEQ multiplex PCR. The table has 450,000 to 650,000 clones, about four fifths seen once. The data were also submitted as part of a second study, on human thymus T cells.

Sequenced: thymocytes. These TCRs come from a boy in the first two years of life with a congenital heart defect.

The V gene is TRBV7-9, the J gene TRBJ2-1, with 7 bases identical to TRBD1. After removal of 4 bases from V and 6 bases from J, the junction contained 3 bases not matched to a gene. Germline CDR1 and CDR2: SEHNR and FQNEAQ (reference sequence). The CDR3 has 13 amino acids. The CDR3 sequence: CASSCDRANEQFF. Here the CDR3 DNA reads TGTGCCAGCAGCTGCGACAGGGCCAATGAGCAGTTCTTC.

The chain carries TRBV30 and TRBJ2-7, with 7 bases fitting TRBD1. CDR3 size: 17 residues. Germline loops: CDR1 GTSNPN, CDR2 SVGIG (reference sequence). V gave up 0 bases and J gave up 2 bases; unmatched junction bases: 13. This CDR3 is CAWSVPSLRQGAYEQYF. CDR3 nucleotides: TGTGCCTGGAGTGTACCCTCCCTCCGGCAGGGGGCCTACGAGCAGTACTTC.

The V call is TRBV29-1, the J call TRBJ2-3, with D hard to call. Trimming shortened V by 0 bases and J by 6 bases, and 19 bases separated the two germline ends. There are 16 residues in the CDR3. Germline V lookup: CDR1 SQVTM, CDR2 ANQGSEA. In DNA, the CDR3 is TGCAGCGTTGAAGATCCAAGCTCTAAGAGAGAGGATACGCAGTATTTT. Its translation: CSVEDPSSKREDTQYF.

The J gene is TRBJ2-6, the V gene TRBV9, with D possibly being TRBD2 (6 bases). Trimming took off 4 bases at V and 4 bases at J, with 9 bases between the two ends. The germline V gene has CDR1 SGDLS and CDR2 YYNGEE. The CDR3 contains 14 residues. CDR3 in DNA: TGTGCCAGCAGCTCCCGGGGGGGGGCCAACGTCCTGACTTTC. This sequence encodes CASSSRGGANVLTF.

The chain employs TRBV7-8 and TRBJ2-5, with D unclear. The CDR3 length is 12 residues. The ends were cut back, 5 bases at V and 5 bases at J, with 9 bases in the middle. Germline V gene lookup returns CDR1 SGHVS and CDR2 FQNEAQ. CDR3 DNA: TGTGCCAGCAGCGCAGGCAGGGAGACCCAGTACTTC. This codes for CASSAGRETQYF.

The CDR3 reads CASSITPGGSYEQYF. The DNA for the CDR3 is TGTGCCAGCAGCATCACGCCAGGGGGCTCCTACGAGCAGTACTTC. The chain couples TRBV5-6 to TRBJ2-5; 7 nucleotides agree with TRBD1. The assigned J gene may be wrong: the sequence end matches TRBJ2-7 better. Germline CDR1 SGHDT, CDR2 YYEEEE. The CDR3 is made up of 15 amino acids.

The gene calls are TRBV27 and TRBJ1-2; possibly TRBD1 for D (5 bases). Looked up from germline, CDR1 is MNHEY and CDR2 is SMNVEV (reference sequence). Between the trimmed V and J ends, which lost 5 bases and 4 bases, there was a span of 14 bases. The CDR3 covers 14 residues. This CDR3 reads CASSPLDSPYGYTF. Here the CDR3 DNA reads TGTGCCAGCAGTCCCCTCGACAGCCCCTATGGCTACACCTTC.

The rearrangement uses TRBV4-3 and TRBJ2-2, with 8 nucleotides matching TRBD2. From germline, CDR1 is LGHNA and CDR2 YSLEER. After removal of 1 base from V and 5 bases from J, the junction contained 12 bases not matched to a gene. The CDR3 has 18 amino acids. CDR3 amino acids: CASSQAGRGVGGTGELFF. The CDR3 DNA reads TGCGCCAGCAGCCAAGCGGGGCGGGGGGTCGGTGGGACCGGGGAGCTGTTTTTT.

The rearrangement uses TRBV6-1 and TRBJ2-1; TRBD2 matches at 7 bases. Germline CDR1 is MNHNS and CDR2 is SASEGT. The CDR3 is 15 amino acids. The V gene end was trimmed by 5 bases and the J gene end by 4 bases; junction bases not matched to a gene: 8. CDR3 bases: TGTGCCAGCAGTCCTCGGGCTAGCGGATACAATGAGCAGTTCTTC. This gives the protein CASSPRASGYNEQFF.

This clone occurred a few times. The chain links TRBV5-6 to TRBJ2-4; 10 bases line up with TRBD2. Germline CDR1 SGHDT, CDR2 YYEEEE. The CDR3 is 17 residues long. The V and J ends lost 4 bases and 10 bases, in that order; junction bases with no gene match: 17. CDR3 sequence: CASSAGDLAGANRIQYF. In DNA form, the CDR3 reads TGTGCCAGCAGCGCTGGGGACCTAGCGGGAGCTAATCGGATTCAGTACTTC.

This clone was seen just once. This chain connects TRBV7-2 to TRBJ2-7; 7 nucleotides match TRBD1. V trimming: 0 bases; J trimming: 6 bases; junction bases outside the gene matches: 5. Germline V gene lookup returns CDR1 SGHTA and CDR2 FQGNSA. The CDR3 is made up of 14 amino acids. The CDR3 here is CASSLAGRQGEQYF. The DNA of the CDR3 is TGTGCCAGCAGCTTAGCGGGGAGACAGGGCGAGCAGTACTTC.

The rearrangement links TRBV29-1 to TRBJ1-2; D is ambiguous. Germline V gene lookup returns CDR1 SQVTM and CDR2 ANQGSEA. The ends were cut back, 7 bases at V and 4 bases at J, with 10 bases in the middle. This CDR3 is built from 11 residues. DNA of the CDR3: TGCAGCGCTCAGGCTCCCTATGGCTACACCTTC. Its protein product is CSAQAPYGYTF.

The chain uses TRBV6-5 and TRBJ1-2; the match to TRBD1 covers 12 bases. Germline CDR1 and CDR2: MNHEY and SVGAGI. The junction had 7 bases not matched to a gene; V was cut back by 4 bases and J by 4 bases. The length of the CDR3 is 16 residues. The CDR3 sequence: CASSLGTGGGFYGYTF. The CDR3 DNA follows: TGTGCCAGCAGTTTGGGGACAGGGGGCGGATTCTATGGCTACACCTTC.

The chain couples TRBV5-1 to TRBJ1-1, with a possible D match to TRBD1 (5 bases). V lost 0 bases, J lost 6 bases, and 15 bases lay in between. CDR3 size: 15 residues. CDR1 and CDR2 (germline): SGHRS, YFSETQ. CDR3 coding DNA: TGCGCCAGCAGCTTGGGGGCCATGGCAGGGTCTGAAGCTTTCTTT. Translated, it gives CASSLGAMAGSEAFF. Full variable domain (missing parts from reference TRBV5-1 and TRBJ1-1): KAGVTQTPRYLIKTRGQQVTLSCSPISGHRSVSWYQQTPGQGLQFLFEYFSETQRNKGNFPGRFSGRQFSNSRSEMNVSTLELGDSALYLCASSLGAMAGSEAFFGQGTRLTVV.

The V call is TRBV28, the J call TRBJ2-7, with TRBD2 as a possible D gene (5 bases). The CDR3 spans 14 residues. V dropped 2 bases and J dropped 5 bases, with 13 bases sitting between them. The V gene's germline CDR1 is MDHEN and CDR2 SYDVKM. The CDR3 DNA sequence: TGTGCCAGCAGTTTAAGGACCCCCGGGGACGAGCAGTACTTC. Translation: CASSLRTPGDEQYF.

The genes are TRBV14 and TRBJ2-7; D ambiguous. V lost 2 bases, J lost 4 bases, and 12 bases lay in between. The germline V gene has CDR1 SGHDN and CDR2 FVKESK. The CDR3 consists of 14 residues. Here the CDR3 DNA reads TGTGCCAGCAGCCAATACCGGGTGTCATACGAGCAGTACTTC. It translates to CASSQYRVSYEQYF.

The chain has TRBV27 and TRBJ2-2; perhaps TRBD2 as D (6 bases). The CDR3 has 17 residues. V lost 6 bases and J 3 bases, leaving 20 bases between the germline ends. CDR1 is MNHEY and CDR2 is SMNVEV in the germline V gene (reference sequence). CDR3 sequence: CASRGGRSPTHTGELFF. The CDR3 bases are TGTGCCAGCAGGGGGGGTAGATCTCCCACTCACACCGGGGAGCTGTTTTTT.

The gene calls are TRBV19 and TRBJ2-7, with 7 bases aligning to TRBD1. The ends lost 5 bases at V and 5 bases at J; junction bases unmatched: 6. The length of the CDR3 is 13 residues. Germline V lookup: CDR1 LNHDA, CDR2 SQIVND (reference sequence). In DNA form, the CDR3 reads TGTGCCAGTAGTCGTGACAGGGCCCACGAGCAGTACTTC. It translates to CASSRDRAHEQYF.

The chain couples TRBV6-5 to TRBJ2-1; perhaps TRBD2 as D (5 bases). Looked up from germline, CDR1 is MNHEY and CDR2 is SVGAGI. V lost 4 bases to trimming and J lost 0 bases, with 10 bases between them. This CDR3 region has 15 residues. The CDR3 DNA reads TGTGCCAGCAGTTGGGCGAGCGGCTCCTACAATGAGCAGTTCTTC. Protein sequence: CASSWASGSYNEQFF.

The chain is built from TRBV12-5 and TRBJ1-1, with D possibly being TRBD1 (5 bases). The V gene lost 0 bases and the J gene lost 1 base, with 15 bases spanning the gap. The CDR3 consists of 17 residues. Looked up from germline, CDR1 is LGHNT and CDR2 is FRNRAP. The CDR3 region is CASGLVRQFTGNTEAFF. As DNA, the CDR3 is TGTGCTAGTGGTTTGGTAAGACAATTTACAGGGAACACTGAAGCTTTCTTT.

The chain uses TRBV6-1 and TRBJ1-3; D not resolved. The CDR3 is made up of 15 amino acids. Per germline, CDR1 MNHNS and CDR2 SASEGT. V gave up 4 bases and J gave up 0 bases, with 10 bases separating them. The CDR3 coding sequence is TGTGCCAGCAGTGTGCGGATACTCTCTGGAAACACCATATATTTT. Protein product: CASSVRILSGNTIYF.

The genes are TRBV13 and TRBJ2-7, with 9 bases fitting TRBD1. V lost 0 bases, J lost 3 bases, and 9 bases stayed unmatched. Per the germline V gene, CDR1 is PRHDT and CDR2 is FYEKMQ (reference sequence). The CDR3 covers 17 residues. The CDR3 here is CASSLGPGQGRDYEQYF. CDR3 bases: TGTGCCAGCAGCTTAGGTCCGGGACAGGGAAGGGACTACGAGCAGTACTTC.

This clone was detected only a few times. The chain combines TRBV5-5 with TRBJ1-1, with no clear D. Trimming cost V 0 bases and J 1 base, with 19 bases left between them. CDR1 is SGHKS, CDR2 YYEKEE, per germline (reference sequence). The CDR3 sequence is 18 residues long. This chain's CDR3 is CASSLVRHLTTGNTEAFF. The DNA of the CDR3 is TGTGCCAGCAGCTTGGTGAGACACCTTACGACCGGGAACACTGAAGCTTTCTTT.

The chain couples TRBV15 to TRBJ2-7, with D maybe TRBD2 (5 bases). CDR3 length: 17 amino acids. Germline loops: CDR1 LNHNV, CDR2 YYDKDF (reference sequence). V lost 3 bases to trimming and J lost 3 bases, with 21 bases between them. The CDR3 reads CATSREDTRTGSYEQYF. CDR3 coding DNA: TGTGCCACCAGCAGGGAGGATACCCGGACGGGGAGCTACGAGCAGTACTTC.

In its sample, this clone was seen a few times. The chain carries TRBV5-4 and TRBJ2-7, with 9 bases lining up with TRBD1. V lost 4 bases to trimming and J lost 2 bases; unmatched junction nucleotides: 7. The CDR3 contains 15 residues. Per the germline V gene, CDR1 is SGHNT and CDR2 is YYREEE (reference sequence). CDR3 residues: CASSQGQGTTYEQYF. Written as DNA, the CDR3 is TGTGCCAGCAGCCAAGGACAGGGGACGACCTACGAGCAGTACTTC.

The chain joins TRBV28 to TRBJ1-3; D uncertain. CDR3 length equals 16 residues. V lost 3 bases to trimming and J lost 2 bases, with 14 bases between them. The V gene's germline CDR1 is MDHEN and CDR2 SYDVKM. The CDR3 sequence is CASSLRPLRTGNTIYF. CDR3 coding DNA: TGTGCCAGCAGTTTGAGGCCACTAAGAACTGGAAACACCATATATTTT.

The V gene is TRBV7-9, the J gene TRBJ2-7; possible D gene TRBD2, 6 bases. V was pared by 6 bases and J by 3 bases, with 15 bases between. This CDR3 region has 14 residues. Germline loops: CDR1 SEHNR, CDR2 FQNEAQ (reference sequence). The CDR3 loop reads CASRGNGRDYEQYF. The CDR3 DNA is TGTGCCAGCAGGGGGAATGGGCGGGACTACGAGCAGTACTTC.